These 27 T cell receptor beta chains share one sample of origin, sequenced in a study of blood T cell repertoires in COVID-19. Assay: immunoSEQ multiplex PCR; the TCRdb copy retains only in-frame clones and omits some. The repertoire holds about 220,000 clones, with 75% to 90% as singletons. The sample taken for sequencing was peripheral blood. These receptor sequences come from a man aged 25 to 40 who had recovered from COVID-19.

As for this clone: This may stem from a read error, because a much larger clone lies one nucleotide away. The gene calls are TRBV27 and TRBJ2-3; D not certain. Germline V gene lookup returns CDR1 MNHEY and CDR2 SMNVEV (reference sequence). Trimming pared 6 bases from V and 6 bases from J, leaving 7 bases between. The CDR3 is made up of 11 amino acids. CDR3 sequence: CASSFGDTQYF. The CDR3, as DNA: TGTGCCAGCAGCTTCGGGGATACGCAGTATTTT.

The genes are TRBV30 and TRBJ1-2, with 9 bases matching TRBD1. The CDR3 contains 14 residues. Trimming removed 1 base from V and 6 bases from J; junction bases left unmatched: 6. The V gene's germline CDR1 is GTSNPN and CDR2 SVGIG (reference sequence). CDR3 nucleotides: TGTGCCTGGAGTGCGGGACAGGGTTTGGATGGCTACACCTTC. Protein product: CAWSAGQGLDGYTF.

This clone was recorded only once. V and J are TRBV7-2 and TRBJ1-2, with TRBD1 matching over 7 bases. The germline CDR1 and CDR2 sequences are SGHTA and FQGNSA. V was clipped by 5 bases and J by 4 bases; unmatched bases: 10. This CDR3 is built from 15 residues. The CDR3 coding sequence is TGTGCCAGCAGCCCGTGGGCGTCAGGGGGCTATGGCTACACCTTC. Translation: CASSPWASGGYGYTF.

V gene TRBV30 combines with J gene TRBJ1-1; 10 bases are a match to TRBD1. Per germline, CDR1 GTSNPN and CDR2 SVGIG (reference sequence). CDR3 length: 16 amino acids. V lost 0 bases and J lost 6; bases outside the gene matches: 10. The CDR3 region has the DNA TGTGCCTGGAGTGTGGGGTCTGGGACAGGGGCATCTGAAGCTTTCTTT. Encoded protein: CAWSVGSGTGASEAFF. Using reference TRBV30 and TRBJ1-1 for the parts outside the CDR3, the full variable domain is SQTIHQWPATLVQPVGSPLSLECTVEGTSNPNLYWYRQAAGRGLQLLFYSVGIGQISSEVPQNLSASRPQDRQFILSSKKLLLSDSGFYLCAWSVGSGTGASEAFFGQGTRLTVV.

V and J are TRBV7-2 and TRBJ1-4, with TRBD1 as a possible D gene (5 bases). This CDR3 region has 16 residues. CDR1 SGHTA and CDR2 FQGNSA come from the germline V gene. Trimming stripped 0 bases from V and 8 bases from J, with 16 bases between. The CDR3 sequence: CASSLAGGYSEEKLFF. The CDR3, as DNA: TGTGCCAGCAGCTTAGCGGGGGGTTACAGTGAGGAAAAACTGTTTTTT.

The genes are TRBV12-5 and TRBJ2-1; no firm D call. The ends were cut back, 5 bases at V and 0 bases at J, with 8 bases in the middle. The CDR3 runs 14 residues. The germline gives CDR1 LGHNT, CDR2 FRNRAP. Here the CDR3 reads CASGPLSSYNEQFF. The CDR3 region has the DNA TGTGCTAGTGGTCCTCTGAGCTCCTACAATGAGCAGTTCTTC.

The chain couples TRBV5-1 to TRBJ2-5, with 7 bases that match TRBD2. Germline CDR1 reads SGHRS; CDR2 reads YFSETQ. This CDR3 contains 16 residues. Trimming cost V 3 bases and J 0 bases; bases outside gene matches: 8. CDR3 nucleotides: TGCGCCAGCAGCTACTCCCTAACTAGCGACCAAGAGACCCAGTACTTC. Translated, it gives CASSYSLTSDQETQYF.

This chain joins TRBV7-9 and TRBJ1-2; TRBD1 aligns across 8 bases. Germline V gene sequence: CDR1 SEHNR, CDR2 FQNEAQ (reference sequence). CDR3 length: 15 amino acids. Trimming took 2 bases from V and 4 from J; bases not matched to a gene: 6. The CDR3 reads CASSLTRDRSYGYTF. As DNA, the CDR3 is TGTGCCAGCAGCTTAACCCGGGACAGGAGCTATGGCTACACCTTC.

This clone was recorded a few times. The chain combines TRBV7-9 with TRBJ1-2; tentative D call: TRBD1 (6 bases). V lost 6 bases and J lost 6, with 17 bases in between. The CDR3 sequence is 14 residues long. CDR1 SEHNR and CDR2 FQNEAQ come from the germline V gene (reference sequence). Here the CDR3 reads CASSPARGANGYTF. CDR3 in DNA: TGTGCCAGCAGTCCCGCGCGGGGGGCTAATGGCTACACCTTC. Together with reference TRBV7-9 and TRBJ1-2, the CDR3 gives the full variable domain: DTGVSQNPRHKITKRGQNVTFRCDPISEHNRLYWYRQTLGQGPEFLTYFQNEAQLEKSRLLSDRFSAERPKGSFSTLEIQRTEQGDSAMYLCASSPARGANGYTFGSGTRLTVV.

V gene TRBV5-4 combines with J gene TRBJ2-4, with unresolved D. Trimming took off 3 bases at V and 0 bases at J, with 16 bases between the two ends. The CDR3 spans 17 residues. Germline values: CDR1 SGHNT, CDR2 YYREEE (reference sequence). The CDR3 coding sequence is TGTGCCAGCAGCTACACCCTTGGGCCCTTAGCCAAAAACATTCAGTACTTC. It encodes CASSYTLGPLAKNIQYF. Drawing the rest from reference TRBV5-4 and TRBJ2-4, the complete variable domain is ETGVTQSPTHLIKTRGQQVTLRCSSQSGHNTVSWYQQALGQGPQFIFQYYREEENGRGNFPPRFSGLQFPNYSSELNVNALELDDSALYLCASSYTLGPLAKNIQYFGAGTRLSVL.

The chain joins TRBV5-1 to TRBJ1-4, with TRBD1 as a possible D gene (5 bases). The CDR3 extends over 15 amino acids. V shed 7 bases and J shed 0 bases, with 13 bases lying between them. Germline CDR1 reads SGHRS; CDR2 reads YFSETQ. CDR3 nucleotides: TGCGCCAGCGCCCGGGACTCCTCAACTAATGAAAAACTGTTTTTT. Translated: CASARDSSTNEKLFF.

The DNA of the CDR3 is TGTGCCAGCAAAGGGGTGCTCAATGAAAAACTGTTTTTT. Its translation is CASKGVLNEKLFF. The chain links TRBV19 to TRBJ1-4; a possible D gene is TRBD1 (5 bases). V lost 9 bases and J lost 5, with 13 bases in between. In germline, CDR1 is LNHDA, CDR2 SQIVND (reference sequence). The CDR3 spans 13 residues.

The chain joins TRBV7-9 to TRBJ1-5; 10 bases align to TRBD1. This CDR3 spans 19 amino acids. The V and J ends lost 5 bases and 2 bases, in that order; junction bases with no gene match: 15. Per germline, CDR1 SEHNR and CDR2 FQNEAQ (reference sequence). CDR3 nucleotide sequence: TGTGCCAGCAGCCAGGGACAGGGGATTGGGGAACGCGGCAATCAGCCCCAGCATTTT. Amino acid sequence: CASSQGQGIGERGNQPQHF.

This clone was counted once. The CDR3 reads CSVSRGDTEAFF. DNA of the CDR3: TGCAGCGTATCCAGGGGGGACACTGAAGCTTTCTTT. The gene calls are TRBV29-1 and TRBJ1-1; TRBD1 aligns across 7 bases. Germline CDR1 reads SQVTM; CDR2 reads ANQGSEA. The CDR3 is 12 residues long. V lost 6 bases, J lost 3 bases, and 4 bases stayed unmatched.

The V call is TRBV7-2, the J call TRBJ2-2; TRBD2 matches 12 bases. This CDR3 spans 14 amino acids. With 5 bases clipped from V and 7 bases from J, the junction kept 2 bases outside the gene matches. CDR1 and CDR2 (germline): SGHTA, FQGNSA. The CDR3 sequence: CASSPGLAGGELFF. Written as DNA, the CDR3 is TGTGCCAGCAGCCCGGGACTAGCGGGCGGGGAGCTGTTTTTT.

The genes are TRBV2 and TRBJ1-1, with 8 nucleotides matching TRBD1. This CDR3 is built from 15 residues. Trimming cost V 5 bases and J 5 bases; bases outside gene matches: 10. From germline, CDR1 is SNHLY and CDR2 FYNNEI. The CDR3 here is CASSLAGQEITEAFF. The CDR3, as DNA: TGTGCCAGCAGTCTAGCGGGACAGGAAATTACTGAAGCTTTCTTT. The full variable domain, its missing parts supplied by reference TRBV2 and TRBJ1-1, is EPEVTQTPSHQVTQMGQEVILRCVPISNHLYFYWYRQILGQKVEFLVSFYNNEISEKSEIFDDQFSVERPDGSNFTLKIRSTKLEDSAMYFCASSLAGQEITEAFFGQGTRLTVV.

This rearrangement joins TRBV5-4 to TRBJ1-2, with 9 bases lining up with TRBD1. The CDR3 spans 16 residues. The ends lost 3 bases at V and 4 bases at J; junction bases unmatched: 10. Germline V gene data show CDR1 as SGHNT and CDR2 as YYREEE (reference sequence). Here the CDR3 reads CASSSGGGGQGYGYTF. CDR3 in DNA: TGTGCCAGCAGCTCCGGTGGCGGGGGACAGGGCTATGGCTACACCTTC.

The gene calls are TRBV5-4 and TRBJ2-2; 7 positions agree with TRBD2. The trim removed 3 bases at V and 4 bases at J, leaving 6 bases unmatched. Germline CDR1 reads SGHNT; CDR2 reads YYREEE (reference sequence). CDR3 length equals 15 residues. CDR3 in amino acids: CASSYLAGGTGELFF. CDR3 in DNA: TGTGCCAGCAGCTATTTAGCGGGTGGCACCGGGGAGCTGTTTTTT.

The rearrangement joins TRBV12-3 or TRBV12-4 to TRBJ2-7, with D perhaps TRBD1 (6 bases). This CDR3 has 13 amino acids. V dropped 7 bases and J dropped 6 bases, with 16 bases sitting between them. The DNA of the CDR3 is TGTGCCAGCACCCAGCTTGGGGGCGGCGAGCAGTACTTC. Protein product: CASTQLGGGEQYF.

The chain is built from TRBV25-1 and TRBJ2-7; 8 bases fit TRBD1. Germline lookup yields CDR1 MGHDK and CDR2 SYGVNS. The CDR3 is 13 residues long. Trimming took 7 bases from V and 5 from J; bases not matched to a gene: 7. Here the CDR3 reads CASMRTGNNEQYF. As DNA, the CDR3 is TGTGCCAGCATGCGGACAGGGAACAACGAGCAGTACTTC.

This clone showed up just once. The V gene is TRBV3-1 (or the pseudogene TRBV3-2), the J gene TRBJ2-1; TRBD2 aligns across 12 bases. J lost 0 bases, V lost 4 bases, and 7 bases had no gene match. This CDR3 has 18 residues. Looked up from germline, CDR1 is LGHDT and CDR2 is YNNKEL (reference sequence). CDR3 in amino acids: CASSPRTSGDSSYNEQFF. In DNA form, the CDR3 reads TGTGCCAGCAGCCCTCGGACTAGCGGGGATAGCTCCTACAATGAGCAGTTCTTC.

The chain carries TRBV5-1 and TRBJ2-1, with 9 bases aligning to TRBD1. This CDR3 contains 15 residues. Trimming cost V 3 bases and J 7 bases; bases outside gene matches: 8. In germline, CDR1 is SGHRS, CDR2 YFSETQ. The CDR3 here is CASSSKGQGGNEQFF. DNA for the CDR3: TGCGCCAGCAGCTCTAAGGGACAGGGAGGGAATGAGCAGTTCTTC.

The CDR3: CASSPPGRGEQYF. CDR3 bases: TGTGCCAGCAGTCCCCCAGGTAGGGGCGAGCAGTACTTC. The rearrangement joins TRBV28 to TRBJ2-7; D is perhaps TRBD1 (5 bases). This CDR3 has 13 residues. From germline, CDR1 is MDHEN and CDR2 SYDVKM. Between the trimmed V and J ends, which lost 5 bases and 6 bases, there was a span of 14 bases.

This clone is a singleton in its sample. V is TRBV6-6 and J is TRBJ2-7; D remains unclear. Trimming took off 2 bases at V and 3 bases at J, with 8 bases between the two ends. CDR1 and CDR2 (germline): MNHNY, SVGAGI (reference sequence). The CDR3 contains 13 residues. The CDR3 nucleotides are TGTGCCAGCAGTTACCCTCCGGGCTACGAGCAGTACTTC. Its translation: CASSYPPGYEQYF.

The chain employs TRBV7-9 and TRBJ1-2; a possible D gene is TRBD1 (5 bases). Germline CDR1 reads SEHNR; CDR2 reads FQNEAQ (reference sequence). With 7 bases removed from V and 6 bases from J, the gap between germline ends came to 15 bases. The CDR3 is 13 amino acids. CDR3 region: CASTPGHFHGYTF. In nucleotides, the CDR3 is TGTGCCAGCACCCCCGGACACTTCCATGGCTACACCTTC. The full variable domain, rest sourced from reference TRBV7-9 and TRBJ1-2, is DTGVSQNPRHKITKRGQNVTFRCDPISEHNRLYWYRQTLGQGPEFLTYFQNEAQLEKSRLLSDRFSAERPKGSFSTLEIQRTEQGDSAMYLCASTPGHFHGYTFGSGTRLTVV.

The V and J genes are TRBV3-1 (or the pseudogene TRBV3-2) and TRBJ1-2; the D is unclear. Germline lookup yields CDR1 LGHDT and CDR2 YNNKEL (reference sequence). This CDR3 is built from 13 residues. V was clipped by 2 bases and J by 1 base, with 5 bases between them. The CDR3 loop reads CASSQSRNYGYTF. The DNA for the CDR3 is TGTGCCAGCAGCCAATCGCGTAACTATGGCTACACCTTC.

The rearrangement joins TRBV18 to TRBJ1-1; possible D gene TRBD1, 5 bases. This CDR3 comprises 13 residues. From germline, CDR1 is KGHSH and CDR2 LQKENI. Trimming removed 5 bases from V and 0 bases from J, with 7 bases in between. The CDR3 spells CASSTDMNTEAFF. In DNA, the CDR3 is TGTGCCAGCTCAACGGACATGAACACTGAAGCTTTCTTT.